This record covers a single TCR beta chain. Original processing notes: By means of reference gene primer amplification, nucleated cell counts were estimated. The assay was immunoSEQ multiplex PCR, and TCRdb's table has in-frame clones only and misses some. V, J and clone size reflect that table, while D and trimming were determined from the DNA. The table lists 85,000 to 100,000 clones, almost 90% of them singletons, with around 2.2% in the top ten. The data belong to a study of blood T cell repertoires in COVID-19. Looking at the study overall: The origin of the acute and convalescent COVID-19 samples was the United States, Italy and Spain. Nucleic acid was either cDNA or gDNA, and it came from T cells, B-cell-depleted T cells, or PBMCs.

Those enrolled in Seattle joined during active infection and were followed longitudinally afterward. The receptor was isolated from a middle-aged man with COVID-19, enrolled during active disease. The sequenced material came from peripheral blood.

In DNA, the CDR3 is TGTGCCTGGAGTAGGGGGAGCAATCAGCCCCAGCATTTT. This encodes CAWSRGSNQPQHF. V usage is TRBV30 and J usage is TRBJ1-5; D is possibly TRBD1 (6 bases). This CDR3 comprises 13 residues. The germline V gene encodes CDR1 GTSNPN and CDR2 SVGIG (reference sequence). Deletions cut 2 bases from V and 1 base from J, with 6 bases between.